This record concerns one T cell receptor (beta chain) sequence. Its cognate antigen is unknown. Primers included in the PCR were 60 Vbeta and 13 Jbeta primers. Some clones are missing from TCRdb's copy, which holds only in-frame ones; the method was immunoSEQ multiplex PCR. The data hold around 150,000 clones, with about 80% observed a single time. The data originate from a study of cytomegalovirus exposure and HLA in healthy donors. As for the study in general: The 110 million or so unique TCR beta sequences, from approximately 170 million T cells, were found by an earlier analysis.

The study, taken as a whole, reports: Most TCR sequences were rare, but some public TCRs occurred in many donors. Highest at DRB1 and lowest at HLA-C, TCR association rates differed among HLA loci in a later analysis. A few CMV-associated chains proved CMV antigen-specific in vitro.

Germline V lookup: CDR1 MNHEY, CDR2 SVGAGI. V shed 8 bases and J shed 3 bases, with 11 bases lying between them. There are 12 residues in the CDR3. The sample was PBMCs. The TCR was taken from a man between 18 and 35 years old in good health and CMV-seropositive. The V gene is TRBV6-5, the J gene TRBJ2-7, with D maybe TRBD2 (5 bases). CDR3 DNA sequence: TGTGCCAGCGGGTGGGAGAACTACGAGCAGTACTTC. It encodes CASGWENYEQYF.